This T cell receptor beta chain is from a study of blood T cell repertoires in COVID-19. Germline CDR1 reads SGHRS; CDR2 reads YFSETQ. V lost 4 bases to trimming and J lost 0 bases, with 13 bases between them. This CDR3 contains 15 residues. The table came from immunoSEQ multiplex PCR; TCRdb's copy has only in-frame clones and leaves some out. Among approximately 250,000 clones listed, more than 70% were seen once. Sequencing input: PBMCs or T cells enriched from blood (not recorded which). The receptor was derived from a woman in her forties with acute COVID-19. V gene TRBV5-1 combines with J gene TRBJ1-1; D might be TRBD1 (5 bases). The DNA for the CDR3 is TGCGCCAGCAGCGGTCGACAGAGCATGAACACTGAAGCTTTCTTT. It yields the protein CASSGRQSMNTEAFF.